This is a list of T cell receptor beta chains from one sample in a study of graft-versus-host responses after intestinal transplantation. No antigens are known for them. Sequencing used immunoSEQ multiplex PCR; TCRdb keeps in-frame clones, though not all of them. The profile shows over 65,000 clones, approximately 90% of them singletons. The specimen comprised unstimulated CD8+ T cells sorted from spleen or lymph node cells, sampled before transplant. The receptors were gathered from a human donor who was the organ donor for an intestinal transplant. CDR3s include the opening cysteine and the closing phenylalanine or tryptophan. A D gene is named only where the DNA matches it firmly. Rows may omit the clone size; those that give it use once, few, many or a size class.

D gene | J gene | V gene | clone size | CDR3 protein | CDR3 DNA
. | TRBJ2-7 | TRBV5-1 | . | CASSPTKVDSSYEQYF | TGCGCCAGCAGCCCAACCAAGGTCGACAGTTCCTACGAGCAGTACTTC
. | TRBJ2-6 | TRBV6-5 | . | CASSPVRSGANVLTF | TGTGCCAGCAGTCCAGTGAGATCTGGGGCCAACGTCCTGACTTTC
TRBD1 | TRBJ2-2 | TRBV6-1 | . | CASSTRDRGRRELFF | TGTGCCAGCAGTACCCGGGACAGGGGGCGTCGGGAGCTGTTTTTT
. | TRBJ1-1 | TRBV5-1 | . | CASSLVGDTEAFF | TGCGCCAGCAGCTTGGTCGGGGACACTGAAGCTTTCTTT
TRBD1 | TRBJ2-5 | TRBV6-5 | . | CAGGTGEKTQYF | TGTGCCGGGGGGACAGGGGAAAAGACCCAGTACTTC
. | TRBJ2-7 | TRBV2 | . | CASSEVGGGTANYEQYF | TGTGCCAGCAGTGAAGTCGGAGGGGGAACAGCCAATTACGAGCAGTACTTC
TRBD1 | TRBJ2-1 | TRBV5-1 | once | CASSVDRPTYNEQFF | TGCGCCAGCAGCGTGGACAGGCCCACCTACAATGAGCAGTTCTTC
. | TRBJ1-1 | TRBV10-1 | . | CASSEGLMNTEAFF | TGCGCCAGCAGTGAGGGACTCATGAACACTGAAGCTTTCTTT
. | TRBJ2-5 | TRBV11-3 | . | CASSLRQGRETQYF | TGTGCCAGCAGCTTACGGCAGGGGAGAGAGACCCAGTACTTC
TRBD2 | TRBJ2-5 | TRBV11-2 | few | CASSLGQSGSRETQYF | TGTGCCAGCAGCTTAGGCCAGAGCGGGAGCCGAGAGACCCAGTACTTC
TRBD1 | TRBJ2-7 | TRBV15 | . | CATSPAGTGDYEQYF | TGTGCCACCAGCCCAGCCGGGACAGGAGACTACGAGCAGTACTTC
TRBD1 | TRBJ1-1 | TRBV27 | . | CASSLSTGAANTEAFF | TGTGCCAGCAGTTTATCTACAGGGGCGGCGAACACTGAAGCTTTCTTT
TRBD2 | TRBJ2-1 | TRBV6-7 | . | CASSPKGLAADNEQFF | TGTGCCAGCAGTCCAAAGGGACTAGCGGCCGACAATGAGCAGTTCTTC
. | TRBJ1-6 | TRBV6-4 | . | CASSEIGYGGNSPLHF | TGTGCCAGCAGTGAGATAGGGTACGGGGGTAATTCACCCCTCCACTTT
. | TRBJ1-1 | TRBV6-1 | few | CASSEGRVSVGTEAFF | TGTGCCAGCAGTGAAGGCAGGGTCTCAGTAGGGACTGAAGCTTTCTTT
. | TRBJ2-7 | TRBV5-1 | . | CASSLAERASSYEQYF | TGCGCCAGCAGCTTGGCGGAGCGGGCCTCTTCCTACGAGCAGTACTTC
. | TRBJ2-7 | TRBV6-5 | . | CASSYSAQVYEQYF | TGTGCCAGCAGTTACTCAGCACAGGTCTACGAGCAGTACTTC
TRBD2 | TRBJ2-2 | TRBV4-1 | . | CASSKPSGTDTGELFF | TGCGCCAGCAGCAAGCCTAGCGGGACCGACACCGGGGAGCTGTTTTTT
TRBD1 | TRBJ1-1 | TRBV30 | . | CAWSSLRDRGANTGAFF | TGTGCCTGGAGTTCGCTACGAGACAGGGGGGCCAACACTGGAGCTTTCTTT
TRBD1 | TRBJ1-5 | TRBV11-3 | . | CASSPRTTGGNQPQHF | TGTGCCAGCAGCCCTCGGACTACAGGGGGCAATCAGCCCCAGCATTTT
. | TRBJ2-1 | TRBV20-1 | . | CSARDEWGQFF | TGCAGTGCTAGAGATGAATGGGGGCAGTTCTTC
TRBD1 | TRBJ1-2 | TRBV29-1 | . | CSVEDAGSAGGEVNYGYTF | TGCAGCGTTGAAGATGCAGGTTCGGCAGGGGGCGAAGTGAACTATGGCTACACCTTC
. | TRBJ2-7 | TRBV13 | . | CASSLERYEQYF | TGTGCCAGCAGCTTAGAGAGGTACGAGCAGTACTTC
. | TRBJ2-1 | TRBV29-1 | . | CSVDDSTYNEQFF | TGCAGCGTTGATGACTCCACCTACAATGAGCAGTTCTTC
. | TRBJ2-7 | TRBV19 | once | CASSPGRYEQYF | TGTGCCAGTAGTCCAGGGAGGTACGAGCAGTACTTC
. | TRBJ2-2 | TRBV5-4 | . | CASTPGTHPGELFF | TGTGCCAGCACCCCAGGGACCCACCCCGGGGAGCTGTTTTTT
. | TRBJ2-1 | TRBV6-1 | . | CASRTGSDGYNEQFF | TGTGCCAGCCGGACGGGGTCGGATGGGTACAATGAGCAGTTCTTC
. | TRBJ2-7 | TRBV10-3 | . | CATSSPTSYEQYF | TGTGCCACCAGCAGTCCAACCTCCTACGAGCAGTACTTC
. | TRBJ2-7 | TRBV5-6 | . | CASSLGGNHEQYF | TGTGCCAGCAGCTTGGGTGGGAACCACGAGCAGTACTTC
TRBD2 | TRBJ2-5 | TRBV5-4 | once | CASSPGTTSQETQYF | TGTGCCAGCAGCCCCGGGACTACCTCCCAAGAGACCCAGTACTTC
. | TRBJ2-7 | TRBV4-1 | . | CASSQDQAVSYEQYF | TGCGCCAGCAGCCAAGATCAAGCGGTATCCTACGAGCAGTACTTC
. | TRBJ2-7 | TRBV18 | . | CASSRQVVYEQYF | TGTGCCAGCTCAAGACAGGTCGTCTACGAGCAGTACTTC
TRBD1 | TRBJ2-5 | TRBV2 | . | CASSNRDRGQETQYF | TGTGCCAGCAGTAACCGGGACAGAGGTCAAGAGACCCAGTACTTC
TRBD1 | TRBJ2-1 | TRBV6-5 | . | CASSPGTGVNNEQFF | TGTGCCAGCAGTCCCGGGACAGGAGTAAACAATGAGCAGTTCTTC
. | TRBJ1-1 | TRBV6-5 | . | CASSVEAFF | TGTGCCAGCTCGGTTGAAGCTTTCTTT
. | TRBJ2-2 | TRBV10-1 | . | CASSPLPGSGELFF | TGCGCCAGCAGTCCCCTGCCGGGTTCCGGGGAGCTGTTTTTT
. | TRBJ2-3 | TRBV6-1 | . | CASSFLRTSTDTQYF | TGTGCCAGCAGTTTCTTGCGAACGAGCACAGATACGCAGTATTTT
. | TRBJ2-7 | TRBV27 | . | CASSWGRSYEQYF | TGTGCCAGCAGTTGGGGCCGGTCCTACGAGCAGTACTTC
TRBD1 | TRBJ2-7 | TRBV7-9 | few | CASSVAPGTGGSYEQYF | TGTGCCAGCAGCGTCGCTCCCGGGACAGGGGGTTCCTACGAGCAGTACTTC
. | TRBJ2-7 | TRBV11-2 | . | CASSLGLAYEQYF | TGTGCCAGCAGCTTAGGTCTAGCCTACGAGCAGTACTTC
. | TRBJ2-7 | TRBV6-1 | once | CASSPGHRSSYEQYF | TGTGCCAGCAGCCCTGGACACCGGAGCTCCTACGAGCAGTACTTC
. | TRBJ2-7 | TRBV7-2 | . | CASSLWSEQYF | TGTGCCAGCAGCTTATGGTCCGAGCAGTACTTC
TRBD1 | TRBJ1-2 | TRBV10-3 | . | CAISEPRDRDDYGYTF | TGTGCCATCAGTGAGCCCCGGGACAGGGACGACTATGGCTACACCTTC
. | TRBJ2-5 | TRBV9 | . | CASSVDPSEETQYF | TGTGCCAGCAGCGTAGATCCTAGTGAAGAGACCCAGTACTTC